This T cell receptor beta chain was recorded in a study of cytomegalovirus exposure and HLA in healthy donors. Both 60 Vbeta primers and 13 Jbeta primers went into the PCR. The data were produced by immunoSEQ multiplex PCR, yet TCRdb's version contains in-frame clones alone and is incomplete. This sample has around 150,000 clones, with just under 80% found just once. The CDR3 is made up of 15 amino acids. The V and J ends lost 4 bases and 0 bases, in that order; junction bases with no gene match: 1. The germline CDR1 and CDR2 sequences are MNHEY and SVGAGI. This clone has only a few counts. What was sequenced was PBMCs. The receptor was derived from a man between 25 and 39 years old in good health and CMV-seronegative. V is TRBV6-5 and J is TRBJ2-2; 8 bases map to TRBD2. For the CDR3, the DNA is TGTGCCAGCAGTTCTAGCGGGCCGAACACCGGGGAGCTGTTTTTT. It encodes CASSSSGPNTGELFF.